The 27 T cell receptor beta chains given below trace back to one sample, sequenced in a study of Graves' ophthalmopathy and Graves' hyperthyroidism. The authors amplified TCR beta CDR3 regions from RNA transcripts. Second-round multiplex PCR followed a first-round RT-PCR using HTBI primers. TCRdb re-called the multiplex PCR reads with MiXCR, one entry per CDR3 protein. The sample holds over a million distinct CDR3 sequences; about 38% are singletons and the top ten take over 8.5%. Sequencing used peripheral blood or thyroid tissue (not recorded which). The receptors shown here come from an adult man with Graves' hyperthyroidism.

The gene calls are TRBV7-9 and TRBJ1-6; no reliable D call. This CDR3 has 16 residues. V shed 5 bases and J shed 3 bases, with 14 bases lying between them. CDR1 is SEHNR and CDR2 is FQNEAQ in the germline V gene (reference sequence). CDR3: CASSPLWTSYNSPLHF. CDR3 sequence (DNA): TGTGCCAGCAGCCCCCTGTGGACTAGCTATAATTCACCCCTCCACTTT.

The gene calls are TRBV29-1 and TRBJ2-7, with 8 bases matching TRBD1. Per the germline V gene, CDR1 is SQVTM and CDR2 is ANQGSEA. This CDR3 contains 13 residues. V was clipped by 3 bases and J by 5 bases; unmatched bases: 6. The CDR3 sequence is CSVEDRDGHEQYF. CDR3 nucleotides: TGCAGCGTTGAGGACAGGGACGGTCACGAGCAGTACTTC.

In this sample, this clonotype turned up many times. The chain has TRBV15 and TRBJ1-4, with D perhaps TRBD1 (6 bases). The CDR3 length is 14 residues. CDR1 is LNHNV and CDR2 is YYDKDF in the germline V gene (reference sequence). Trimming stripped 3 bases from V and 8 bases from J, with 13 bases between. The CDR3 protein is CATSSVQGWEKLFF. The CDR3 region has the DNA TGTGCCACCAGCAGCGTGCAGGGGTGGGAAAAACTGTTTTTT.

Concerning this clonotype itself: Since a much larger clone is just one base distant, this may be a read error. The chain is built from TRBV5-6 and TRBJ2-7; a weak D match, TRBD2 (7 bases). Germline assignment: CDR1 SGHDT and CDR2 YYEEEE. This CDR3 has 15 residues. This CDR3 is CASSYLMGGADEQHF. CDR3 nucleotides: TGTGCCAGCAGTTACCTTATGGGGGGGGCCGACGAGCAGCACTTC.

This clonotype came up many times. The chain combines TRBV24-1 with TRBJ2-5, with 14 bases lining up with TRBD2. There are 18 residues in the CDR3. V lost 1 base and J lost 4; bases outside the gene matches: 7. Looked up from germline, CDR1 is KGHDR and CDR2 is SFDVKD. The CDR3 spells CATSDFGTSGSGRETQYF. CDR3 sequence (DNA): TGTGCCACCAGTGATTTTGGGACTAGCGGGAGTGGTAGAGAGACCCAGTACTTC.

As regards this clonotype: The conserved phenylalanine or tryptophan is not found at the CDR3 terminus, so this likely reflects a read error. The DNA is omitted, as the CDR3 cannot be located on it reliably, and the CDR3 follows TCRdb's listing. This sequence joins TRBV10-3 and TRBJ1-1. CDR1 and CDR2 from the germline V gene are ENHRY and SYGVKD. The CDR3 sequence runs 13 residues, both termini included. CDR3: CAISEQRNTEAFS.

This clonotype was detected only once. Compared with germline, one end of the junction differs, possibly owing to a read error. The gene calls are TRBV7-6 and TRBJ2-7, with TRBD2 as a possible D gene (5 bases). Germline V gene sequence: CDR1 SGHVS, CDR2 FNYEAQ. The CDR3 runs to 14 residues. The CDR3 here is CASGARPAPYEQYF. The CDR3 DNA follows: TGCGCCAGCGGCGCACGACCTGCCCCCTACGAGCAGTACTTC.

The chain joins TRBV9 to TRBJ1-5; D unresolved. Germline values: CDR1 SGDLS, CDR2 YYNGEE. There are 15 residues in the CDR3. V lost 0 bases to trimming and J lost 5 bases, with 12 bases between them. The CDR3 spells CASSVGGIIDQPQHF. The CDR3 nucleotides are TGTGCCAGCAGCGTAGGAGGCATTATCGATCAGCCCCAGCATTTT.

This clonotype showed up just a few times. CDR3: CASSLGTDRGLSGELFF. CDR3 bases: TGTGCCAGCAGCTTAGGAACGGACAGGGGGCTTAGCGGGGAGCTGTTTTTT. This chain connects TRBV7-2 to TRBJ2-2; 11 bases line up with TRBD1. The CDR3 contains 17 residues. Germline values: CDR1 SGHTA, CDR2 FQGNSA. The junction had 8 bases not matched to a gene; V was cut back by 1 base and J by 7 bases.

This clonotype was seen a few times. The chain recombines TRBV6-5 with TRBJ1-5; no firm D call. V was clipped by 5 bases and J by 2 bases, with 16 bases between them. The CDR3 length is 16 residues. Looked up from germline, CDR1 is MNHEY and CDR2 is SVGAGI. The CDR3 protein is CASSPNEGNGNQPQHF. The CDR3 nucleotides read TGTGCCAGCAGTCCGAACGAGGGAAACGGCAATCAGCCCCAGCATTTT.

In this sample, this clonotype turned up many times. The chain carries TRBV12-3 or TRBV12-4 and TRBJ2-5; 8 bases align to TRBD1. This CDR3 region has 14 residues. The ends lost 3 bases at V and 5 bases at J; junction bases unmatched: 5. CDR3 protein: CASSFVRGHETQYF. The CDR3 DNA follows: TGTGCCAGCAGTTTTGTCAGGGGGCACGAGACCCAGTACTTC.

The V call is TRBV20-1, the J call TRBJ2-7; 7 bases are a match to TRBD2. With V trimmed by 6 bases and J by 5 bases, 10 bases remained unmatched. Germline CDR1 reads DFQATT; CDR2 reads SNEGSKA (reference sequence). The CDR3 contains 13 residues. The CDR3 spells CSATRDYENEQYF. The CDR3 DNA reads TGCAGTGCAACAAGGGACTACGAGAACGAGCAGTACTTC.

The J gene is TRBJ1-4, the V gene TRBV7-2; unclear D gene. The V end lost 5 bases, the J end lost 5 bases, and 9 bases lay between the germline ends. Germline assignment: CDR1 SGHTA and CDR2 FQGNSA. CDR3 length: 13 amino acids. CDR3 protein: CASSQSINEKLFF. CDR3 sequence (DNA): TGTGCCAGCAGCCAATCTATAAATGAAAAACTGTTTTTT.

This chain connects TRBV2 to TRBJ1-5; tentatively, D is TRBD1 (6 bases). The CDR3 extends over 18 amino acids. V gave up 1 base and J gave up 1 base, with 17 bases separating them. Germline lookup yields CDR1 SNHLY and CDR2 FYNNEI. DNA for the CDR3: TGTGCCAGCAGTGAAGAGGGGGGTGGGGGCAAGAGCAATCAGCCCCAGCATTTT. Translation gives CASSEEGGGGKSNQPQHF.

This chain uses TRBV10-2 with TRBJ1-3; no clear D. CDR1 WSHSY and CDR2 SAAADI come from the germline V gene. CDR3 size: 15 residues. V lost 3 bases and J 0 bases, leaving 9 bases between the germline ends. The CDR3 is CASSDGVNSGNTIYF. The CDR3 region has the DNA TGCGCCAGCAGTGATGGCGTTAACTCTGGAAACACCATATATTTT.

This clonotype came up once. The chain joins TRBV5-1 to TRBJ2-7; 7 bases are shared with TRBD1. The CDR3 loop spans 16 amino acids. Per the germline V gene, CDR1 is SGHRS and CDR2 is YFSETQ. Trimming at V came to 2 bases and at J to 2 bases, leaving 10 bases not matched to a gene. This chain's CDR3 is CASSFISVTGPYEQYF. CDR3 DNA sequence: TGCGCCAGCAGCTTTATCTCGGTGACAGGGCCCTACGAGCAGTACTTC.

This clonotype was detected only a few times. A much more abundant neighbour one base away suggests this may be a read error. The gene calls are TRBV10-2 and TRBJ2-7; D not certain. The V end was cut by 4 bases, the J end by 2 bases, with 15 bases between. CDR3 size: 15 residues. CDR1 and CDR2 (germline): WSHSY, SAAADI. CDR3 DNA sequence: TGCGCCAGCAGTGTTGGGTGGGATCCCCCCTACGAGCAGTACTTC. Protein: CASSVGWDPPYEQYF.

This chain connects TRBV29-1 to TRBJ1-3; D is uncertain. Germline V gene data show CDR1 as SQVTM and CDR2 as ANQGSEA. The CDR3 length is 13 residues. V shed 6 bases and J shed 3 bases, with 12 bases lying between them. CDR3 in DNA: TGCAGCGTAGCCCTGGGTGGTGGAAACACCATATATTTT. It yields the protein CSVALGGGNTIYF.

This clonotype was observed at least ten times. The gene calls are TRBV10-2 and TRBJ2-2; D uncertain. Trimming removed 8 bases at V and 4 bases at J, with 11 bases between. CDR1 WSHSY and CDR2 SAAADI come from the germline V gene. The CDR3 loop spans 13 amino acids. The CDR3 sequence: CASSVIGTGELFF. The CDR3 bases are TGCGCCAGCTCCGTGATAGGCACCGGGGAGCTGTTTTTT.

The chain has TRBV2 and TRBJ2-6; D ambiguous. Trimming took off 6 bases at V and 0 bases at J, with 12 bases between the two ends. The CDR3 contains 16 residues. Germline-derived CDR1 and CDR2 are SNHLY and FYNNEI. CDR3 region: CASSVYTGSGANVLTF. For the CDR3, the DNA is TGTGCCAGCAGCGTCTACACCGGCTCTGGGGCCAACGTCCTGACTTTC.

The V and J genes are TRBV2 and TRBJ1-1; D unclear. The germline V and J ends were trimmed by 4 bases and 5 bases, with 11 bases remaining between them. The CDR3 runs to 13 residues. Germline V gene lookup returns CDR1 SNHLY and CDR2 FYNNEI. This chain's CDR3 is CASSGIWVTEAFF. DNA for the CDR3: TGTGCCAGCAGTGGGATTTGGGTAACTGAAGCTTTCTTT.

This clonotype was seen ten or more times. The gene calls are TRBV5-6 and TRBJ2-7; unclear D gene. The CDR3 has 12 amino acids. V was shortened by 4 bases and J by 6 bases, with 11 bases between the two germline ends. Germline CDR1 SGHDT, CDR2 YYEEEE. The CDR3 sequence: CASSLQIFEQYF. The CDR3 DNA sequence: TGTGCCAGCAGCCTACAGATCTTCGAGCAGTACTTC.

This clonotype has ten or more counts. The chain links TRBV24-1 to TRBJ1-2; 7 bases are a match to TRBD1. This CDR3 is built from 13 residues. J lost 8 bases, V lost 3 bases, and 5 bases had no gene match. CDR1 and CDR2 from the germline V gene are KGHDR and SFDVKD. The CDR3 here is CATSDPTGAGYTF. The CDR3 coding sequence is TGTGCCACCAGTGATCCAACAGGGGCCGGCTACACCTTC.

This clonotype appeared many times. The V call is TRBV19, the J call TRBJ2-2; D remains ambiguous. Germline V gene data show CDR1 as LNHDA and CDR2 as SQIVND (reference sequence). CDR3 size: 14 residues. V lost 3 bases, J lost 1 base, and 6 bases lay in between. This CDR3 is CASSIYRNTGELFF. The CDR3 DNA follows: TGTGCCAGTAGTATTTACAGGAACACCGGGGAGCTGTTTTTT.

The sample holds many counts of this clonotype. This sequence joins TRBV15 and TRBJ1-4; possible D gene TRBD1, 5 bases. Germline V lookup: CDR1 LNHNV, CDR2 YYDKDF (reference sequence). This CDR3 spans 13 amino acids. V lost 9 bases to trimming and J lost 1 base, with 9 bases between them. The chain's CDR3 is CATSDRTNEKLFF. DNA of the CDR3: TGTGCCACGAGCGACAGAACTAATGAAAAACTGTTTTTT.

V and J are TRBV5-6 and TRBJ2-5; 7 bases map to TRBD2. This CDR3 comprises 15 residues. V dropped 0 bases and J dropped 5; count of bases not matched to a gene: 7. Germline V gene sequence: CDR1 SGHDT, CDR2 YYEEEE. The CDR3 nucleotides read TGTGCCAGCAGCTTGGGCGGGAGTATCGGGGAGACCCAGTACTTC. Amino acids: CASSLGGSIGETQYF.

The rearrangement uses TRBV7-9 and TRBJ2-5, with 8 bases identical to TRBD1. V was pared by 3 bases and J by 4 bases, with 7 bases of the junction left unmatched. The CDR3 spans 15 residues. Germline CDR1 is SEHNR and CDR2 is FQNEAQ (reference sequence). The CDR3: CASSFYRQGLETQYF. For the CDR3, the DNA is TGTGCCAGCAGCTTCTACCGACAGGGGTTAGAGACCCAGTACTTC.